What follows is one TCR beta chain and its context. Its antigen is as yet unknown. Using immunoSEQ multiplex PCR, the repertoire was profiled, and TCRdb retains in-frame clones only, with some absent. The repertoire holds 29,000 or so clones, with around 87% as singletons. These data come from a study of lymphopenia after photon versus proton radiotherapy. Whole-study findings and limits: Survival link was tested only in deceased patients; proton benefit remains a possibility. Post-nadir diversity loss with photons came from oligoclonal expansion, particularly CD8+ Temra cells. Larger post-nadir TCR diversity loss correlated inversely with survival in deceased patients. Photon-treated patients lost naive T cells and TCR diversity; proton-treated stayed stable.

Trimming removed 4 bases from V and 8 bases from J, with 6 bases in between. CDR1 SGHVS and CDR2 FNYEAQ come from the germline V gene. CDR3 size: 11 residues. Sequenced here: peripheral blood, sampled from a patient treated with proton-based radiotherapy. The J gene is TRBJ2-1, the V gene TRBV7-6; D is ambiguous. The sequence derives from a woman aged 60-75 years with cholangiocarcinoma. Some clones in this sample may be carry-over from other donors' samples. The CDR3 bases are TGTGCCAGCAGCTCTGGGTATGAGCAGTTCTTC. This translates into CASSSGYEQFF.